This TCR beta chain originates from a study of CD8+CD57+ T cells in acquired aplastic anemia listed by TCRdb under 2018. Looking at the study overall: A mean of 3.2 ug of DNA, ranging from about 0.2 to 27.4 ug, was extracted from sorted CD4+ and CD8+ cells. Mean read counts for healthy donor samples were about 10 million for CD4+ cells and 11 million to 14 million for CD8+ cells. The paper as a whole reports these results and caveats: No significant difference in CD8+ Simpson's diversity was found between patients and healthy controls (P=0.060). Around 28 CD8+ CDR3 sequences were found to be shared between patients and controls, but these sequences appeared to be highly expressed in patients and within the immunodominant clones of the patients.

This clonotype appeared a few times. The specificity of this receptor is unknown. Base quality data are lacking; no much larger clone is found one base away. In the study, sorted CD4+ and CD8+ blood T cells from patients with severe aplastic anemia and from healthy subjects underwent deep sequencing of TCR repertoires. Ficoll-Paque density gradient centrifugation was used to isolate peripheral blood mononuclear cells. Before DNA was extracted, CD4+ and CD8+ T cells were sorted using either FACS or magnetic beads. Deletion took 6 bases off V and 4 bases off J, with a span of 25 bases between the germline ends. Inclusive of the bounding cysteine and phenylalanine, the CDR3 is 18 residues long. The CDR3 DNA has 54 bases and is translated from base 1. Genomic DNA was used as template for profiling of TCR beta VDJ combinations and CDR3 sequences. An Illumina HiSeq 2000 was the platform used for TCR repertoire sequencing. Under the source paper's analysis protocol: TRBV/TRBJ rearrangement plots, CDR3 size and DJ length profiles, and Simpson's diversity index were used to evaluate the repertoires. Whichever DNA sequence was most abundant in the deep sequencing data was defined as the immunodominant clone. CDR3 amino acid sequences were checked for sharing between subjects and were compared against published repertoires and the VDJdb database. Clones were called with MiXCR by TCRdb after fastp trimmed the public reads at Q25, and only in-frame beta chains were retained. Every entry covers one CDR3 protein and lists the most common genes and DNA from its rows. In this record, the V and J calls reflect TCRdb's handling and not the investigators' own analysis. For this sample there are about 200,000 distinct CDR3 sequences; 34% appear just once. Jointly, the top ten make up 1% to 1.3% of the sample.

Specimen: sorted CD4+, CD8+, or CD8+CD57+ T cells (not recorded which) from PBMCs. The rearranged chain carries TRBV12-3 or TRBV12-4 and TRBJ2-1; TRBD2 is perhaps the D gene, given 5 matching bases. The receptor was isolated from a human donor in good health, serving as a control. The CDR3 protein sequence reads: CASSDKAGITDVYNEQFF. In nucleotides, the sequence is TGTGCCAGCAGCGATAAAGCCGGGATCACGGACGTTTACAATGAGCAGTTCTTC.